This is a list of T cell receptor beta chains from one sample in a study of PD-L1 blockade in urothelial cancer. Profiling relied on immunoSEQ multiplex PCR, and the TCRdb table lists in-frame clones only, not all of them. The sample consists of around 66,000 clones, 85% to 90% of them appearing once. Sequences were derived from PBMCs, sampled around atezolizumab (anti-PD-L1) treatment. Receptors originate from a man between 60 and 75 years old with urothelial cancer. Both conserved end residues are part of each CDR3. The D gene is left open where the match is weak. Clone size is given for some rows only: seen once, a few or many times, or a class if the clone is expanded.

V gene	D gene	clone size	CDR3 length	J gene	CDR3 DNA	CDR3 protein
TRBV18	TRBD1	NA	15	TRBJ1-1	TGTGCCAGCTCCCCGGGGACAGGAGAGAACACTGAAGCTTTCTTT	CASSPGTGENTEAFF
TRBV19	TRBD2	NA	16	TRBJ2-5	TGTGCCAGCTCGGGACTAGCCGTCGGCTACCAAGAGACCCAGTACTTC	CASSGLAVGYQETQYF
TRBV5-4	NA	few	15	TRBJ2-1	TGTGCCAGCAGCTCTGACAGCTACTCCTACAATGAGCAGTTCTTC	CASSSDSYSYNEQFF
TRBV2	TRBD1	NA	14	TRBJ2-7	TGTGCCAGCAGAGTGACAGGGAGCTCCTACGAGCAGTACTTC	CASRVTGSSYEQYF
TRBV27	NA	NA	13	TRBJ1-1	TGTGCCAGCAGTTTCACAGTGAACACTGAAGCTTTCTTT	CASSFTVNTEAFF
TRBV6-5	NA	NA	16	TRBJ2-6	TGTGCCAGCAGTTACTCGTTAGTTATTGGGGCCAACGTCCTGACTTTC	CASSYSLVIGANVLTF
TRBV5-1	TRBD1	NA	14	TRBJ1-1	TGCGCCAGCAGCGCTGGGACAGTCGGAGCTGAAGCTTTCTTT	CASSAGTVGAEAFF
TRBV7-6	NA	few	16	TRBJ2-1	TGTGCCAGCAGCTTAGAAGTGGGGAGCTCCTACAATGAGCAGTTCTTC	CASSLEVGSSYNEQFF
TRBV9	NA	few	14	TRBJ1-2	TGTGCCAGCAGCCCGGTTTCTGGGCCCTATGGCTACACCTTC	CASSPVSGPYGYTF
TRBV7-9	NA	NA	16	TRBJ1-1	TGTGCCAGCAGCTTAGGTTCGAGTGCGGGGGGCACTGAAGCTTTCTTT	CASSLGSSAGGTEAFF